Presented here are 12 T cell receptor beta chains from one specimen sequenced in a study of blood T cell repertoires in COVID-19. Profiling relied on immunoSEQ multiplex PCR, and the TCRdb table lists in-frame clones only, not all of them. The sample yields under 200,000 clones, 85% to 90% seen once. The sequencing sample was made of peripheral blood. These receptors all stem from a man between 18 and 29 years old with acute or convalescent COVID-19.

The rearrangement links TRBV10-2 to TRBJ1-3, with 9 positions matching TRBD1. CDR1 and CDR2 (germline): WSHSY, SAAADI. V lost 6 bases to trimming and J lost 4 bases; unmatched junction nucleotides: 10. The CDR3 is 16 amino acids. In DNA, the CDR3 is TGCGCCAGCAGAGCCTCCCAGGGACAGGGAGGAAACACCATATATTTT. Translation: CASRASQGQGGNTIYF.

This clone was found once. This rearrangement joins TRBV14 to TRBJ2-1; possible D gene TRBD1, 5 bases. This CDR3 comprises 13 residues. Between the trimmed V and J ends, which lost 5 bases and 4 bases, there was a span of 9 bases. CDR1 is SGHDN and CDR2 is FVKESK in the germline V gene. This chain's CDR3 is CASSSQVYNEQFF. In DNA form, the CDR3 reads TGTGCCAGCAGCTCACAGGTATACAATGAGCAGTTCTTC.

This chain links TRBV28 with TRBJ1-1, with 10 bases matching TRBD1. The germline V gene encodes CDR1 MDHEN and CDR2 SYDVKM. Trimming at V came to 3 bases and at J to 4 bases, leaving 5 bases not matched to a gene. The CDR3 contains 15 residues. The CDR3 sequence is CASSFGQGVGTEAFF. The CDR3 DNA reads as TGTGCCAGCAGTTTCGGACAGGGGGTTGGCACTGAAGCTTTCTTT.

V gene TRBV19 combines with J gene TRBJ2-7, with a possible D match to TRBD2 (6 bases). V was pared by 4 bases and J by 6 bases, with 7 bases between. This CDR3 region has 11 residues. Germline V CDR1 and CDR2: LNHDA, SQIVND (reference sequence). The CDR3 is CASSNGGEQYF. The CDR3 DNA follows: TGTGCCAGTAGTAACGGGGGCGAGCAGTACTTC. Together with reference TRBV19 and TRBJ2-7, the CDR3 gives the full variable domain: DGGITQSPKYLFRKEGQNVTLSCEQNLNHDAMYWYRQDPGQGLRLIYYSQIVNDFQKGDIAEGYSVSREKKESFPLTVTSAQKNPTAFYLCASSNGGEQYFGPGTRLTVT.

The chain combines TRBV24-1 with TRBJ1-3; possible D gene TRBD1, 6 bases. Trimming removed 5 bases from V and 4 bases from J, with 8 bases in between. Germline V gives CDR1 KGHDR, CDR2 SFDVKD. The CDR3 is 13 residues long. CDR3 sequence reads: CATSGGTGNTIYF. The CDR3 DNA reads TGTGCCACCAGTGGGGGGACAGGAAACACCATATATTTT.

V gene TRBV28 combines with J gene TRBJ1-2; maybe TRBD1 (6 bases). From germline, CDR1 is MDHEN and CDR2 SYDVKM. Trimming shortened V by 3 bases and J by 6 bases, and 14 bases separated the two germline ends. CDR3 length equals 14 residues. The CDR3: CASSFGGRRDGYTF. DNA of the CDR3: TGTGCCAGCAGTTTTGGGGGCCGGAGAGATGGCTACACCTTC.

The chain carries TRBV12-3 or TRBV12-4 and TRBJ2-1, with D possibly being TRBD1 (5 bases). The CDR3 contains 13 residues. The V and J ends lost 3 bases and 4 bases respectively, with 7 bases between them. In DNA form, the CDR3 reads TGTGCCAGCAGTTTGACAGTTTACAATGAGCAGTTCTTC. Amino acids: CASSLTVYNEQFF.

This chain uses TRBV6-5 with TRBJ1-1, with TRBD1 matching 7 bases. J gave up 5 bases and V 0 bases, and 9 bases lay outside the gene matches. This CDR3 comprises 16 residues. Germline V CDR1 and CDR2: MNHEY, SVGAGI. The CDR3 nucleotides read TGTGCCAGCAGTTACTCAGGGGGCAGAGGAAAAACTGAAGCTTTCTTT. It is translated as CASSYSGGRGKTEAFF.

The rearrangement links TRBV7-2 to TRBJ2-7, with TRBD1 identical over 7 bases. The CDR3 is 14 residues long. Germline trimming cut 3 bases from V and 3 bases from J; bases unmatched to any gene: 5. Per germline, CDR1 SGHTA and CDR2 FQGNSA. CDR3 residues: CASSFATGYYEQYV. The CDR3, as DNA: TGTGCCAGCAGCTTTGCGACAGGGTACTACGAGCAGTACGTC.

The rearrangement uses TRBV6-5 and TRBJ2-7; 7 nucleotides line up with TRBD1. J was trimmed by 0 bases and V by 6 bases; bases with no gene match: 5. The CDR3 is 14 residues long. The germline CDR1 and CDR2 sequences are MNHEY and SVGAGI. The CDR3, as DNA: TGTGCCAGCAGCCGGGACAGCAACTCCTACGAGCAGTACTTC. It translates to CASSRDSNSYEQYF.

Only one count was recorded for this clone. The rearrangement uses TRBV18 and TRBJ2-1; D remains ambiguous. V was pared by 6 bases and J by 7 bases, with 16 bases between. The CDR3 has 14 amino acids. In germline, CDR1 is KGHSH, CDR2 LQKENI. CDR3 nucleotides: TGTGCCAGCTCCCCAAACGGAGATGGGAATGAGCAGTTCTTC. The encoded protein is CASSPNGDGNEQFF.

J is TRBJ2-3 and V is TRBV7-2; TRBD1 agrees at 7 bases. The CDR3 runs to 16 residues. The V segment lost 5 bases and the J segment 0 bases; nucleotides outside the gene matches: 8. Looked up from germline, CDR1 is SGHTA and CDR2 is FQGNSA. This CDR3 reads CASSQAGTASTDTQYF. In nucleotides, the CDR3 is TGTGCCAGCAGCCAAGCCGGGACAGCAAGCACAGATACGCAGTATTTT.